The clone carrying this TCR beta chain appeared once. The protocol was immunoSEQ multiplex PCR, while the TCRdb copy is restricted to in-frame clones and leaves out a portion. The sample lists about 660,000 clones, 87% occurring once. This sample stems from a study of shared T cell receptors in the human thymus. After removal of 0 bases from V and 4 bases from J, the junction contained 5 bases not matched to a gene. The germline V gene encodes CDR1 KGHSH and CDR2 LQKENI. The CDR3 is 16 residues long. These data also featured in a second study, about human thymus T cells. That source reports: Corrective cardiac operations yielded the resected thymus tissue. What related research reported was that thymic repertoires overlapped highly among unrelated individuals.

This rearrangement joins TRBV18 to TRBJ1-3, with TRBD1 matching over 8 bases. Sequencing used thymocytes. The receptor was isolated from a boy under two years old with a congenital heart defect. CDR3 nucleotide sequence: TGTGCCAGCTCACCACCGGCAGGGGGCGACGGAAACACCATATATTTT. Protein sequence: CASSPPAGGDGNTIYF.